This TCR beta chain comes out of a study of OX40 agonist ivuxolimab in advanced cancers. Study summary: It was ivuxolimab, an agonistic anti-OX40 (CD134) antibody, that patients were treated with.

This clone was seen just once. Its antigen is as yet unknown. Clones were sequenced by immunoSEQ multiplex PCR, and TCRdb holds only the in-frame ones, with some missing. The repertoire holds under 50,000 clones, over 60% seen once, with roughly an eighth in the top ten. General study points: CD8+ T cells showed, on average, more clonal expansion than CD4+ cells. Doses of 0.1 to 3.0 mg/kg were accompanied by clonal expansion of CD4+ and CD8+ blood T cells by week 6.

Trimming removed 0 bases from V and 5 bases from J, with 12 bases in between. This CDR3 contains 14 residues. The germline V gene has CDR1 SGHRS and CDR2 YFSETQ. Exclusion of a patient followed from autoimmune disease history or systemic immunosuppression. This chain joins TRBV5-1 and TRBJ2-7; D gene ambiguous. The receptor was isolated from an adult with an advanced solid tumor such as melanoma, head and neck, liver or kidney cancer. The specimen comprised CD4+ or CD8+ T cells sorted from blood, sampled in a trial of the OX40 agonist ivuxolimab. For the CDR3, the DNA is TGCGCCAGCAGCTTGGCCGGCCCTCTCGACGAGCAGTACTTC. The encoded protein is CASSLAGPLDEQYF.